This TCR beta chain was captured in a study of blood T cell repertoires in COVID-19. Study as a whole: There were acute and convalescent COVID-19 samples, and they came from the United States, Italy and Spain. PBMCs, B-cell-depleted T cells, or T cells were the source of the cDNA or gDNA that made up the material.

Profiled with immunoSEQ multiplex PCR; TCRdb holds only in-frame clones, not every one. This sample has approximately 250,000 clones, with 70% to 90% found just once. The length of the CDR3 is 12 residues. Between the trimmed V and J ends, which lost 0 bases and 2 bases, there was a span of 3 bases. The V gene's germline CDR1 is SGHKS and CDR2 YYEKEE (reference sequence). The rearrangement links TRBV5-5 to TRBJ2-7; D remains ambiguous. Sequenced: peripheral blood. This receptor was identified in a woman between 65 and 79 years old with COVID-19, enrolled during active disease. In DNA form, the CDR3 reads TGTGCCAGCAGCTTGGGAGCCTACGAGCAGTACTTC. It is translated as CASSLGAYEQYF. Together with reference TRBV5-5 and TRBJ2-7, the CDR3 gives the full variable domain: DAGVTQSPTHLIKTRGQQVTLRCSPISGHKSVSWYQQVLGQGPQFIFQYYEKEERGRGNFPDRFSARQFPNYSSELNVNALLLGDSALYLCASSLGAYEQYFGPGTRLTVT.